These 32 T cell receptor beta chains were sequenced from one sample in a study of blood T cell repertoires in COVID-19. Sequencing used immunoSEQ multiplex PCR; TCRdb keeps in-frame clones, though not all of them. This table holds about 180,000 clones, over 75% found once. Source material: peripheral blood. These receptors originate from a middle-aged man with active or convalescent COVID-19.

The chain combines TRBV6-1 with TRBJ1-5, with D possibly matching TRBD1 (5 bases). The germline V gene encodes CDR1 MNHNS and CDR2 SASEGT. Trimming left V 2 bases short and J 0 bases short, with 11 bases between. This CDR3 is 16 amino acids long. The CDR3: CASSESYRYSNQPQHF. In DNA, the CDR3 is TGTGCCAGCAGTGAAAGCTACAGGTATAGCAATCAGCCCCAGCATTTT.

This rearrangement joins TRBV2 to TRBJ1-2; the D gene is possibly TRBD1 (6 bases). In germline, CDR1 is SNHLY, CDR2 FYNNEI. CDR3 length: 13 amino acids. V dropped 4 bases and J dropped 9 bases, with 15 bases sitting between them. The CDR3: CASSADRNGRYTF. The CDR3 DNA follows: TGTGCCAGCAGTGCAGACAGGAATGGGCGCTACACCTTC. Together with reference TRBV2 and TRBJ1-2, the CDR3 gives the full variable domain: EPEVTQTPSHQVTQMGQEVILRCVPISNHLYFYWYRQILGQKVEFLVSFYNNEISEKSEIFDDQFSVERPDGSNFTLKIRSTKLEDSAMYFCASSADRNGRYTFGSGTRLTVV.

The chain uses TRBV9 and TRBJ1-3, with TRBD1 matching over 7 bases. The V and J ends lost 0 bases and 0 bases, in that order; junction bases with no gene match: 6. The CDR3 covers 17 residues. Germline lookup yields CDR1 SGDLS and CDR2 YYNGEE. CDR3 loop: CASSVALGQLSGNTIYF. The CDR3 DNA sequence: TGTGCCAGCAGCGTAGCCCTGGGACAGCTCTCTGGAAACACCATATATTTT.

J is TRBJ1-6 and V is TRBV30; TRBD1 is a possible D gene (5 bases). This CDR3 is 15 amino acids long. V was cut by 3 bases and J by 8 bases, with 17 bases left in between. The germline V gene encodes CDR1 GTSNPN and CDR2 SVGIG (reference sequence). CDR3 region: CAWREGPTGHSPLHF. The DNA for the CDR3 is TGTGCCTGGAGGGAGGGACCGACGGGCCATTCACCCCTCCACTTT. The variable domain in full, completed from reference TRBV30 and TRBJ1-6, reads SQTIHQWPATLVQPVGSPLSLECTVEGTSNPNLYWYRQAAGRGLQLLFYSVGIGQISSEVPQNLSASRPQDRQFILSSKKLLLSDSGFYLCAWREGPTGHSPLHFGNGTRLTVT.

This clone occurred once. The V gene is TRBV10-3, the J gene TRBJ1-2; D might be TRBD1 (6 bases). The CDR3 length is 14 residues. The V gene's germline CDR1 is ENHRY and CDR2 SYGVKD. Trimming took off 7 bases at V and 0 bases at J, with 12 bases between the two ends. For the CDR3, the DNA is TGTGCCATCAATACAGGGATAGCTAACTATGGCTACACCTTC. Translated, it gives CAINTGIANYGYTF.

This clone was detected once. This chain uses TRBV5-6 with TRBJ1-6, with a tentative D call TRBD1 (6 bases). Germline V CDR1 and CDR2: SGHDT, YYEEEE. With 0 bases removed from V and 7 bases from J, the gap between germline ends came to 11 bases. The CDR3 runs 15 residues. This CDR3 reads CASSLDTGSNSPLHF. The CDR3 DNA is TGTGCCAGCAGCTTGGATACAGGGAGCAATTCACCCCTCCACTTT.

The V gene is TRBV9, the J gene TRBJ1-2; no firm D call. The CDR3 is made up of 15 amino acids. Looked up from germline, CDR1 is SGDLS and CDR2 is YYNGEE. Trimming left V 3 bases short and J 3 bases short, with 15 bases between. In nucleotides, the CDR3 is TGTGCCAGCAGCGCTAGAGAAGGGCGGGACTATGGCTACACCTTC. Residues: CASSAREGRDYGYTF. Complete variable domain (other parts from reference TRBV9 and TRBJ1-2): DSGVTQTPKHLITATGQRVTLRCSPRSGDLSVYWYQQSLDQGLQFLIQYYNGEERAKGNILERFSAQQFPDLHSELNLSSLELGDSALYFCASSAREGRDYGYTFGSGTRLTVV.

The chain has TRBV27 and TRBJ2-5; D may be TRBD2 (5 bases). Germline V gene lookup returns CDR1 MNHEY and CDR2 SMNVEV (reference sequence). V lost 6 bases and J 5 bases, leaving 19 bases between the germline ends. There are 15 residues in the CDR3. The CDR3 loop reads CASSRSGGLTETQYF. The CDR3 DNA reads TGTGCCAGCAGCCGTAGTGGCGGGTTAACCGAGACCCAGTACTTC.

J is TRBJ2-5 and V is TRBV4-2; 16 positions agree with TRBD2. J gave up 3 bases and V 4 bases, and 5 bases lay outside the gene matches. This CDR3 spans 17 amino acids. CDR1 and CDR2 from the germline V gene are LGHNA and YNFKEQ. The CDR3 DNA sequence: TGTGCCAGCAGCCTAGGGACTAGCGGGGGGGCGGAAGAGACCCAGTACTTC. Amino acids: CASSLGTSGGAEETQYF.

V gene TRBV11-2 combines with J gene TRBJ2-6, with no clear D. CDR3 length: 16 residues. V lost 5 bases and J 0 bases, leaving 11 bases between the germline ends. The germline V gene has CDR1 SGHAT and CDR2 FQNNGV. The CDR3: CASSVDTNSGANVLTF. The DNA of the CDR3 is TGTGCCAGCAGCGTTGACACCAACTCTGGGGCCAACGTCCTGACTTTC.

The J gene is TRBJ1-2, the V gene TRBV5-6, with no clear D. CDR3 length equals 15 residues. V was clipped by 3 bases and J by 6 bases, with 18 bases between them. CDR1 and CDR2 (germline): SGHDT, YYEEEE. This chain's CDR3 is CASSSPGFHEDGYTF. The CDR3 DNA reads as TGTGCCAGCAGCTCCCCGGGATTTCATGAGGATGGCTACACCTTC.

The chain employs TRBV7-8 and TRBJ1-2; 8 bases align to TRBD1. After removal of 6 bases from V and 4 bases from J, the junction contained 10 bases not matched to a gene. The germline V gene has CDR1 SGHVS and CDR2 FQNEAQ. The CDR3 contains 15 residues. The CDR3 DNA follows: TGTGCCAGCAGTCCGCAGGGGGCATCCCCCTATGGCTACACCTTC. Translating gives CASSPQGASPYGYTF.

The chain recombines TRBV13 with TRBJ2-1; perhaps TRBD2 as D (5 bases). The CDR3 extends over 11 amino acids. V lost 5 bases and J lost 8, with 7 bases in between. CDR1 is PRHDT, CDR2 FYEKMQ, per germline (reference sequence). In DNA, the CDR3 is TGTGCCAGCAGCCGGGAAGATGAGCAGTTCTTC. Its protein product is CASSREDEQFF.

The CDR3 region has the DNA TGTGCCAGTACCCCAGGGCACGTCGGCAATCAGCCCCAGCATTTT. Protein sequence: CASTPGHVGNQPQHF. The chain employs TRBV19 and TRBJ1-5; D perhaps matches TRBD1 (5 bases). Trimming took off 7 bases at V and 2 bases at J, with 15 bases between the two ends. From germline, CDR1 is LNHDA and CDR2 SQIVND (reference sequence). The CDR3 consists of 15 residues.

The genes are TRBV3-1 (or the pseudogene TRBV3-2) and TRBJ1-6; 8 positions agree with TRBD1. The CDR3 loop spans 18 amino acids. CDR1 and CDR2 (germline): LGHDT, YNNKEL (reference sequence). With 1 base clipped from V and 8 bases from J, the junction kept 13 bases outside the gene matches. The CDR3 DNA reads TGTGCCAGCAGCCAAGGGCCGGTTCCAGGGGGCGCATATTCACCCCTCCACTTT. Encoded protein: CASSQGPVPGGAYSPLHF.

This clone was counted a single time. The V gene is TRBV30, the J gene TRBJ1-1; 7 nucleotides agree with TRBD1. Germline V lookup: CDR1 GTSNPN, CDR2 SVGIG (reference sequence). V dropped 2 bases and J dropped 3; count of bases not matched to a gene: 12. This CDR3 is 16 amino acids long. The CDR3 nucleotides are TGTGCCTGGAGTCCCTGGGGCAGGGGGGAGGACACTGAAGCTTTCTTT. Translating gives CAWSPWGRGEDTEAFF. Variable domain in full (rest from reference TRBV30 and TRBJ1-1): SQTIHQWPATLVQPVGSPLSLECTVEGTSNPNLYWYRQAAGRGLQLLFYSVGIGQISSEVPQNLSASRPQDRQFILSSKKLLLSDSGFYLCAWSPWGRGEDTEAFFGQGTRLTVV.

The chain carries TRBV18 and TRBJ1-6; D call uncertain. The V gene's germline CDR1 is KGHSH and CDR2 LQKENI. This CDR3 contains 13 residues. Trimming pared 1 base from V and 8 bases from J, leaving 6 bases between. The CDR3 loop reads CASSPQEYSPLHF. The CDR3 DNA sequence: TGTGCCAGCTCACCACAGGAGTATTCACCCCTCCACTTT.

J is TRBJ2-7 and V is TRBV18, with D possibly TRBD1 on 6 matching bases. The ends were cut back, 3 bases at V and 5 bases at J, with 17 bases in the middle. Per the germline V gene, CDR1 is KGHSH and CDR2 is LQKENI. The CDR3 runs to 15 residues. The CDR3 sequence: CASSPRDYRVHEQYF. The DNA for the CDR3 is TGTGCCAGCTCACCCCGGGATTACAGGGTTCACGAGCAGTACTTC.

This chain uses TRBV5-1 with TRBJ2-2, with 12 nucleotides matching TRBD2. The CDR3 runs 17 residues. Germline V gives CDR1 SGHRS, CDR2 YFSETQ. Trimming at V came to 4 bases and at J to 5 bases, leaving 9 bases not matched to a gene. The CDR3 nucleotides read TGCGCCAGCAGCACAATCACTAGCGGGGGGATTACCGGGGAGCTGTTTTTT. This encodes CASSTITSGGITGELFF.

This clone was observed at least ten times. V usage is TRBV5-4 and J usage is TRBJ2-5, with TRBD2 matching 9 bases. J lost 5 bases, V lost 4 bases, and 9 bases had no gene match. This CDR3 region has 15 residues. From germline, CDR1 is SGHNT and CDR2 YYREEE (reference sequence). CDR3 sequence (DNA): TGTGCCAGCAGCCTGCAGCCTAGCGGGGTGGAGACCCAGTACTTC. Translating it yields CASSLQPSGVETQYF. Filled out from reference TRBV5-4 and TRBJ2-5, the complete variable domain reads ETGVTQSPTHLIKTRGQQVTLRCSSQSGHNTVSWYQQALGQGPQFIFQYYREEENGRGNFPPRFSGLQFPNYSSELNVNALELDDSALYLCASSLQPSGVETQYFGPGTRLLVL.

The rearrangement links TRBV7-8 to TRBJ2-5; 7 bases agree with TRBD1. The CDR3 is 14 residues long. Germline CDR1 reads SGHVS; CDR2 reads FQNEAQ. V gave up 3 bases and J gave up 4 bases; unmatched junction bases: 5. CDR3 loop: CASSFTQGVETQYF. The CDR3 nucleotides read TGTGCCAGCAGCTTTACGCAGGGGGTAGAGACCCAGTACTTC.

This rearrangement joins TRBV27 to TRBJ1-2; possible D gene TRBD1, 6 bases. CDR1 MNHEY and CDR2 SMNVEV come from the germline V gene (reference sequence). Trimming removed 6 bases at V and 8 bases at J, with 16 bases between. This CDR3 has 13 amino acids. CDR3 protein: CASSPGGLRGYTF. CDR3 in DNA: TGTGCCAGCAGCCCGGGGGGGCTTCGGGGCTACACCTTC.

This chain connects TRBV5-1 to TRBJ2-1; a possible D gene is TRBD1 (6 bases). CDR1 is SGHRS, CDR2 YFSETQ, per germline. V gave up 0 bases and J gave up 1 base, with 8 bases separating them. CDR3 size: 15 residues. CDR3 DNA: TGCGCCAGCAGCTTGGTCCAGGGGTCCTACAATGAGCAGTTCTTC. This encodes CASSLVQGSYNEQFF.

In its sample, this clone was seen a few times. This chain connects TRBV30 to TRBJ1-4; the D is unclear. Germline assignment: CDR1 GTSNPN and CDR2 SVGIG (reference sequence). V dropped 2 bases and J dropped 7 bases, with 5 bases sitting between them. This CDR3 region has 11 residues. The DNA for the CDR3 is TGTGCCTGGAGTACTTTTGAAAAACTGTTTTTT. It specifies CAWSTFEKLFF.

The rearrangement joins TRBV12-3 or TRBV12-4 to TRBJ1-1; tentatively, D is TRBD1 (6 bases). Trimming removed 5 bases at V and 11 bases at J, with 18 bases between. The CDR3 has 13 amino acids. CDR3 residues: CASSQSTDRLAFF. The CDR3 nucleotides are TGTGCCAGCAGTCAATCCACTGACAGGTTGGCTTTCTTT.

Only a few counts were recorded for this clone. The CDR3 sequence: CASSGDSQILPQHF. Written as DNA, the CDR3 is TGTGCCAGCAGCGGGGACAGTCAAATTCTGCCCCAGCATTTT. The J gene is TRBJ1-5, the V gene TRBV7-2; TRBD1 matches at 7 bases. This CDR3 has 14 amino acids. The V gene's germline CDR1 is SGHTA and CDR2 FQGNSA. J lost 9 bases, V lost 5 bases, and 10 bases had no gene match.

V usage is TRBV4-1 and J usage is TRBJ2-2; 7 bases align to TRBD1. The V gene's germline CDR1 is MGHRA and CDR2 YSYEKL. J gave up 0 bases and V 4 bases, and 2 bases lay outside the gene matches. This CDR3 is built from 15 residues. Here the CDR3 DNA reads TGCGCCAGCAGCCCAGGGACAGCGAACACCGGGGAGCTGTTTTTT. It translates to CASSPGTANTGELFF.

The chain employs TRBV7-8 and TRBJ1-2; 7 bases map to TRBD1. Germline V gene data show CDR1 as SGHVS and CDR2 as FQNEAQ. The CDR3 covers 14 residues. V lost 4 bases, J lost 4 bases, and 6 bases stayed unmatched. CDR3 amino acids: CASSSVRDSYGYTF. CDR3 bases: TGTGCCAGCAGCTCCGTACGGGACAGCTATGGCTACACCTTC.

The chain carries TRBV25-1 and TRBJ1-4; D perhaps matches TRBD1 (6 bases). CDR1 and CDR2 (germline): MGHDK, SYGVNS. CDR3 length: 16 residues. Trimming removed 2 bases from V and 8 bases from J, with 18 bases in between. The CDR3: CASSERGGRGREKLFF. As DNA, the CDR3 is TGTGCCAGCAGTGAACGCGGGGGGCGCGGCCGGGAAAAACTGTTTTTT. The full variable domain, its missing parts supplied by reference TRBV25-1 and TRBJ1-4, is EADIYQTPRYLVIGTGKKITLECSQTMGHDKMYWYQQDPGMELHLIHYSYGVNSTEKGDLSSESTVSRIRTEHFPLTLESARPSHTSQYLCASSERGGRGREKLFFGSGTQLSVL.

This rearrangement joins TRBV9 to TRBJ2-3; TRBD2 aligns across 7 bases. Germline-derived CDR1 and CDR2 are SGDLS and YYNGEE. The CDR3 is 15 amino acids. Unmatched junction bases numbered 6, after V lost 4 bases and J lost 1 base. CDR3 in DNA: TGTGCCAGCAGCCACGACCTAGCGGGCACAGATACGCAGTATTTT. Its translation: CASSHDLAGTDTQYF. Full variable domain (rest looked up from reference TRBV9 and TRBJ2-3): DSGVTQTPKHLITATGQRVTLRCSPRSGDLSVYWYQQSLDQGLQFLIQYYNGEERAKGNILERFSAQQFPDLHSELNLSSLELGDSALYFCASSHDLAGTDTQYFGPGTRLTVL.

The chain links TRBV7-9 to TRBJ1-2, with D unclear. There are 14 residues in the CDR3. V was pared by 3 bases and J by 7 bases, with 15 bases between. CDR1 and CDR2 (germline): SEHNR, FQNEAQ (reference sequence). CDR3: CASSFEAGVGGYTF. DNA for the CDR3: TGTGCCAGCAGCTTTGAAGCAGGTGTCGGTGGCTACACCTTC.

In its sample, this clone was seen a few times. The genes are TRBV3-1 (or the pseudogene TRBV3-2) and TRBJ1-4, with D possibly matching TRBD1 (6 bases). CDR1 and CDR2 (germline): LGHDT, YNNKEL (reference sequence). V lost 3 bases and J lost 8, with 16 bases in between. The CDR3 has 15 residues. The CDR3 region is CASSQLTGQNEKLFF. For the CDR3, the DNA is TGTGCCAGCAGCCAGCTCACGGGACAAAACGAAAAACTGTTTTTT.